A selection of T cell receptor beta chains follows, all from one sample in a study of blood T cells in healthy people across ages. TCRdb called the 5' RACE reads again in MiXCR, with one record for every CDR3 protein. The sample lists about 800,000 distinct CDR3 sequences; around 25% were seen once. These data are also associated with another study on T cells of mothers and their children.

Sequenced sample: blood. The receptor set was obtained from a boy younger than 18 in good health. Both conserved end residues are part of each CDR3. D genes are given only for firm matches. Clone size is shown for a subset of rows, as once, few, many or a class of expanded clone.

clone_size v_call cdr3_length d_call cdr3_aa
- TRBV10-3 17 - CAISESLSDDSNQPQHF
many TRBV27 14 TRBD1 CASSTQGAYNEQFF
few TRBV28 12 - CASRPGLYGYTF
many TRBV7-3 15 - CASSPGTLSTDTQYF
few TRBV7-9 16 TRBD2 CASSLALASGGSEQFF
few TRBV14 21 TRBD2 CASSKRTPSSGRASTKNIQYF
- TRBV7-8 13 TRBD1 CASKGGWDYEQYF
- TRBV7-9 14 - CASRDGALKYEQYF
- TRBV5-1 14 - CASSLFVGNTEAFF
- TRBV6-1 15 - CASSEEDLANQPQHF
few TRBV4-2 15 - CASSLSLEGPREAFF